The sequence of this T cell receptor (beta chain) was determined in a study of CD8 T cells in Susac syndrome. RNA amounts of about 0.45 to 1 ug underwent reverse transcription with random hexamers. One entry per CDR3 protein, called by TCRdb with MiXCR from the immunoSEQ multiplex PCR reads. The sample holds more than 150,000 distinct CDR3 sequences, around 95% seen once. Peripheral blood CD8+ and CD4+ T cells were profiled by TCR beta sequencing. Negative isolation was applied to CD8+ and CD4+ T cells, and FACS enrichment was applied to TEMRA cells. The CDR3 is 14 residues long. V lost 6 bases and J 0 bases, leaving 11 bases between the germline ends. Germline V gives CDR1 MNHEY, CDR2 SMNVEV (reference sequence).

The J gene is TRBJ1-1, the V gene TRBV27; D remains unclear. The sequence came from a human donor in good health. Sequenced sample: CD4+ T cells from PBMCs. For the CDR3, the DNA is TGTGCCAGCAGGCAGTTCGTGGTGAACACTGAAGCTTTCTTT. Its translation: CASRQFVVNTEAFF.